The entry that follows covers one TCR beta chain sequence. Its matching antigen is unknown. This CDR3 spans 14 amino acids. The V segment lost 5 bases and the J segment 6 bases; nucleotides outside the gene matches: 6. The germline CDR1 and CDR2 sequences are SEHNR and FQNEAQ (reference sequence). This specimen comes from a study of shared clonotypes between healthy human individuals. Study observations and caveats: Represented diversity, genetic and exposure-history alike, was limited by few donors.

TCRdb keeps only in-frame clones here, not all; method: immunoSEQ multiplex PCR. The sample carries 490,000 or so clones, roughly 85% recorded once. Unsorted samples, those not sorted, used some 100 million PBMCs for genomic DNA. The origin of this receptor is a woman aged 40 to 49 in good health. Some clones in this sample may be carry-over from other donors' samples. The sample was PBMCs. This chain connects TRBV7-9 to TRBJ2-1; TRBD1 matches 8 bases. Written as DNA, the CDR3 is TGTGCCAGCAGCCCTAGGACAGGGAGCAATGAGCAGTTCTTC. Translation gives CASSPRTGSNEQFF. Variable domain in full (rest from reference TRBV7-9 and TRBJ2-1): DTGVSQNPRHKITKRGQNVTFRCDPISEHNRLYWYRQTLGQGPEFLTYFQNEAQLEKSRLLSDRFSAERPKGSFSTLEIQRTEQGDSAMYLCASSPRTGSNEQFFGPGTRLTVL.